This TCR beta chain was found in a study of tumor and adjacent non-tumor tissue in lung cancer. Study results and caveats: Top 100 clones took a larger repertoire share in normal lung.

This clonotype was seen ten or more times. What it binds is unknown. RNA was extracted from bulk tissue without any cell sorting. Chemotherapy-naive patients with new lung cancer underwent thoracic surgery in China, August–late 2014. A modified ARM-PCR protocol with three rounds of nested PCR amplified TCRbeta. TCRdb re-called the multiplex PCR reads through MiXCR, storing one row per CDR3 protein. The table includes tens of thousands of distinct CDR3 sequences, 72% detected once. CDR1 is DFQATT and CDR2 is SNEGSKA in the germline V gene (reference sequence). CDR3 length equals 12 residues. V gave up 2 bases and J gave up 3 bases, with 4 bases separating them.

The source is a middle-aged woman with non-small cell lung cancer. The rearrangement links TRBV20-1 to TRBJ2-2; D gene unclear. Source material: lung tumor tissue. The CDR3 bases are TGCAGTGCTAGAAAGGACACCGGGGAGCTGTTTTTT. Protein product: CSARKDTGELFF.